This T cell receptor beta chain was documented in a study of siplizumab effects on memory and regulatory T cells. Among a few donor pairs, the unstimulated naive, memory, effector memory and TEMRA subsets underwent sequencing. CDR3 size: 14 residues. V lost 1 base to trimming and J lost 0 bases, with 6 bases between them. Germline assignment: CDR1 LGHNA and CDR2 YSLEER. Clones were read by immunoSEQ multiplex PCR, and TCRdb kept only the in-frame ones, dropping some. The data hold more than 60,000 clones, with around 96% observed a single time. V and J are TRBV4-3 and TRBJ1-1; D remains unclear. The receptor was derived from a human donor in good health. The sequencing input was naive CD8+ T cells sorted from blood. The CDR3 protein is CASSQVALNTEAFF. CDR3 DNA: TGCGCCAGCAGCCAAGTTGCCTTGAACACTGAAGCTTTCTTT.